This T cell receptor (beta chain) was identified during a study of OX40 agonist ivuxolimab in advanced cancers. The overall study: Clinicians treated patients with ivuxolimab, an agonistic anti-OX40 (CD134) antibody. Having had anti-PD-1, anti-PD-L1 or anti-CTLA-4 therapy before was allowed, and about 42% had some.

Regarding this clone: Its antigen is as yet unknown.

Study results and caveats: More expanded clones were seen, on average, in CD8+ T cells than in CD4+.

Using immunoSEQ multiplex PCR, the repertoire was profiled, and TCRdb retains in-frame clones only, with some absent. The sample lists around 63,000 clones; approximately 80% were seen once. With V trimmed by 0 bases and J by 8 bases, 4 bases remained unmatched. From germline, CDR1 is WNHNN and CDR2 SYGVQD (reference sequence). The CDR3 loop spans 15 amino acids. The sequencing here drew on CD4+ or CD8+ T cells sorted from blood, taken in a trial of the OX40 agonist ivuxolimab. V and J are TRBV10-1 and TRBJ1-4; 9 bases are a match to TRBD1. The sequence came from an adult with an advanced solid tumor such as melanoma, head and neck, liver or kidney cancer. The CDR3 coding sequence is TGCGCCAGCAGTGAGTCCGGGACAGGGAACGAAAAACTGTTTTTT. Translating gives CASSESGTGNEKLFF.